These 15 T cell receptor beta chains were sequenced from one sample in a study of T-cell reconstitution after alpha-beta-depleted transplantation in children. A TCRbeta library incorporating unique molecular identifiers was prepared. TCRdb redid the calling of the PCR reads with MiXCR, one entry per CDR3 protein. Here the sample spans about 300,000 distinct CDR3 sequences, about 9.4% being singletons. Here the sequenced sample was PBMCs, taken before TCRalphabeta/CD19-depleted stem cell transplant. The source of these receptors is a boy less than two years old with acute myeloid leukemia, due to receive a stem cell transplant.

This clonotype came up a few times. The genes are TRBV12-3 or TRBV12-4 and TRBJ2-7; TRBD1 agrees at 10 bases. J gave up 4 bases and V 2 bases, and 14 bases lay outside the gene matches. The CDR3 is 18 residues long. CDR3 region: CASSLLYQGQGGSYEQYF. The CDR3 DNA follows: TGTGCCAGCAGTTTATTATACCAAGGACAGGGGGGTTCGTACGAGCAGTACTTC.

The chain links TRBV19 to TRBJ2-7, with a possible D match to TRBD1 (6 bases). The germline V gene has CDR1 LNHDA and CDR2 SQIVND (reference sequence). This CDR3 is built from 13 residues. The ends were cut back, 6 bases at V and 4 bases at J, with 13 bases in the middle. The CDR3 nucleotides read TGTGCCAGTAGCCCCGCCAGGGGATACGAGCAGTACTTC. The encoded protein is CASSPARGYEQYF. The full variable domain, with the rest looked up from reference TRBV19 and TRBJ2-7, is DGGITQSPKYLFRKEGQNVTLSCEQNLNHDAMYWYRQDPGQGLRLIYYSQIVNDFQKGDIAEGYSVSREKKESFPLTVTSAQKNPTAFYLCASSPARGYEQYFGPGTRLTVT.

This clonotype was seen repeatedly, ten times or more. This rearrangement joins TRBV9 to TRBJ2-2, with D perhaps being TRBD1 or TRBD2 (5 bases each). The CDR3 contains 16 residues. Trimming took off 0 bases at V and 1 base at J, with 10 bases between the two ends. CDR1 and CDR2 (germline): SGDLS, YYNGEE. CDR3 bases: TGTGCCAGCAGCGTAGCGGGGCGTGGGAACACCGGGGAGCTGTTTTTT. Translated, it gives CASSVAGRGNTGELFF.

This clonotype appeared a few times. The chain links TRBV7-6 to TRBJ2-7; D gene ambiguous. This CDR3 comprises 16 residues. The germline gives CDR1 SGHVS, CDR2 FNYEAQ. V shed 5 bases and J shed 3 bases, with 20 bases lying between them. This chain's CDR3 is CASSDLRYPSFYEQYF. CDR3 DNA: TGTGCCAGCAGCGATCTTCGGTACCCTTCCTTCTACGAGCAGTACTTC.

This clonotype appeared a few times. This chain joins TRBV19 and TRBJ2-3, with 14 bases lining up with TRBD2. CDR1 and CDR2 (germline): LNHDA, SQIVND (reference sequence). The CDR3 is made up of 17 amino acids. Trimming cost V 6 bases and J 4 bases; bases outside gene matches: 9. The CDR3 loop is CASSPRLAGGPADTQYF. The CDR3, as DNA: TGTGCCAGTAGCCCAAGACTAGCGGGAGGGCCAGCAGATACGCAGTATTTT.

This clonotype was counted ten times or more. The chain carries TRBV5-6 and TRBJ1-6; no reliable D call. Germline CDR1 is SGHDT and CDR2 is YYEEEE. The CDR3 is 15 residues long. Trimming took off 1 base at V and 9 bases at J, with 14 bases between the two ends. The CDR3 coding sequence is TGTGCCAGCAGCTTGAGAGGGTTTACTCTTTCACCCCTCCACTTT. Residues: CASSLRGFTLSPLHF.

This clonotype appeared many times. V gene TRBV28 combines with J gene TRBJ1-4; D gene uncertain. The germline V gene encodes CDR1 MDHEN and CDR2 SYDVKM. The V end lost 1 base, the J end lost 5 bases, and 14 bases lay between the germline ends. The CDR3 runs to 16 residues. CDR3 bases: TGTGCCAGCAGTTTATCCCCCCAGGTGGGGAATGAAAAACTGTTTTTT. Protein sequence: CASSLSPQVGNEKLFF.

This clonotype was seen repeatedly, ten times or more. V is TRBV24-1 and J is TRBJ2-3; no clear D. The CDR3 is made up of 13 amino acids. The V and J ends lost 3 bases and 3 bases respectively, with 6 bases between them. Germline assignment: CDR1 KGHDR and CDR2 SFDVKD. The CDR3 nucleotides read TGTGCCACCAGTGATCCGGGTACAGATACGCAGTATTTT. This gives the protein CATSDPGTDTQYF.

This clonotype was seen at least ten times. The gene calls are TRBV5-1 and TRBJ2-7; 10 positions match TRBD2. Looked up from germline, CDR1 is SGHRS and CDR2 is YFSETQ. Losses at the gene ends were 3 bases for V and 0 bases for J; bases not matched to a gene: 6. The CDR3 has 16 residues. The CDR3 region is CASSSRLAGRSYEQYF. CDR3 sequence (DNA): TGCGCCAGCAGCTCGAGACTAGCGGGCCGCTCCTACGAGCAGTACTTC. The entire variable domain, with the rest obtained from reference TRBV5-1 and TRBJ2-7, is as follows: KAGVTQTPRYLIKTRGQQVTLSCSPISGHRSVSWYQQTPGQGLQFLFEYFSETQRNKGNFPGRFSGRQFSNSRSEMNVSTLELGDSALYLCASSSRLAGRSYEQYFGPGTRLTVT.

This clonotype has at least ten counts. The CDR3, as DNA: TGCGCCAGCAGCGGGGCAGGGGGCTCCTATGGCTACACCTTC. It codes for CASSGAGGSYGYTF. The rearrangement links TRBV5-1 to TRBJ1-2; 8 bases are shared with TRBD1. Germline V gene sequence: CDR1 SGHRS, CDR2 YFSETQ. Unmatched junction bases numbered 6, after V lost 4 bases and J lost 4 bases. The CDR3 consists of 14 residues.

V and J are TRBV20-1 and TRBJ2-3, with 10 bases identical to TRBD1. The trim removed 6 bases at V and 5 bases at J, leaving 2 bases unmatched. Germline V gene data show CDR1 as DFQATT and CDR2 as SNEGSKA (reference sequence). The CDR3 is 12 amino acids. The CDR3 sequence is CSAGTGEDTQYF. DNA of the CDR3: TGCAGTGCAGGGACAGGGGAAGATACGCAGTATTTT.

This clonotype has a count of ten or more. The rearrangement joins TRBV6-2 or TRBV6-3 to TRBJ2-1; 12 positions agree with TRBD2. From germline, CDR1 is MNHEY and CDR2 SVGEGT. With 5 bases clipped from V and 5 bases from J, the junction kept 10 bases outside the gene matches. CDR3 length: 17 residues. The CDR3 DNA reads as TGTGCCAGCAGTGACGGGATTGGACTAGCGGGGCACAATGAGCAGTTCTTC. This sequence encodes CASSDGIGLAGHNEQFF.

This clonotype was counted only a few times. The chain uses TRBV4-3 and TRBJ2-3; 10 bases agree with TRBD2. The CDR3 consists of 15 residues. The germline CDR1 and CDR2 sequences are LGHNA and YSLEER. V shed 3 bases, J shed 1 base, and the junction held 1 base outside the gene matches. For the CDR3, the DNA is TGCGCCAGCAGCCACGGGACTAGCGGCACAGATACGCAGTATTTT. It is translated as CASSHGTSGTDTQYF.

This clonotype was found a few times. The rearrangement links TRBV12-3 or TRBV12-4 to TRBJ1-5, with 7 bases matching TRBD1. V lost 7 bases to trimming and J lost 4 bases; unmatched junction nucleotides: 13. The CDR3 loop spans 16 amino acids. The CDR3 DNA reads as TGTGCCAGCACCCTGAGGGGGGGACAGAGAAATCAGCCCCAGCATTTT. Protein product: CASTLRGGQRNQPQHF.

Ten or more counts support this clonotype. This sequence joins TRBV24-1 and TRBJ2-5, with D perhaps TRBD2 (5 bases). Between the trimmed V and J ends, which lost 3 bases and 3 bases, there was a span of 19 bases. The CDR3 is made up of 17 amino acids. CDR1 and CDR2 from the germline V gene are KGHDR and SFDVKD. The DNA of the CDR3 is TGTGCCACCAGTGATATGAAGTGGGCGAGCGGAGAAGAGACCCAGTACTTC. This gives the protein CATSDMKWASGEETQYF.